This T cell receptor (beta chain) was recovered during a study of a mutant IDH1 vaccine in newly diagnosed glioma. Study as a whole: Commencement of vaccination occurred 4-6 weeks following radiotherapy alone, or concurrently with temozolomide cycles. The V12 visit happened in week 35, and the V13 visit happened in week 47.

The assay was immunoSEQ multiplex PCR, and TCRdb's table has in-frame clones only and misses some. This sample has tens of thousands of clones, with less than 90% found just once. This CDR3 has 17 residues. Trimming removed 0 bases at V and 1 base at J, with 11 bases between. Germline V gene sequence: CDR1 SGDLS, CDR2 YYNGEE. Time point indicated: week 35, safety follow-up. The content of each vaccine dose was 300 ug of mutant IDH1 20-mer peptide, and topical imiquimod accompanied it. Notes on this clone: Antigen specificity is unknown.

The chain uses TRBV9 and TRBJ2-6; D may be TRBD1 or TRBD2 (6 bases each). This sample comprised PBMCs, obtained from a glioma patient whose treatment included an IDH1 peptide vaccine. This receptor was identified in a man aged 25-40 years with glioma. The CDR3 is CASSVVGGPSGANVLTF. The DNA of the CDR3 is TGTGCCAGCAGCGTAGTGGGGGGCCCTTCTGGGGCCAACGTCCTGACTTTC.